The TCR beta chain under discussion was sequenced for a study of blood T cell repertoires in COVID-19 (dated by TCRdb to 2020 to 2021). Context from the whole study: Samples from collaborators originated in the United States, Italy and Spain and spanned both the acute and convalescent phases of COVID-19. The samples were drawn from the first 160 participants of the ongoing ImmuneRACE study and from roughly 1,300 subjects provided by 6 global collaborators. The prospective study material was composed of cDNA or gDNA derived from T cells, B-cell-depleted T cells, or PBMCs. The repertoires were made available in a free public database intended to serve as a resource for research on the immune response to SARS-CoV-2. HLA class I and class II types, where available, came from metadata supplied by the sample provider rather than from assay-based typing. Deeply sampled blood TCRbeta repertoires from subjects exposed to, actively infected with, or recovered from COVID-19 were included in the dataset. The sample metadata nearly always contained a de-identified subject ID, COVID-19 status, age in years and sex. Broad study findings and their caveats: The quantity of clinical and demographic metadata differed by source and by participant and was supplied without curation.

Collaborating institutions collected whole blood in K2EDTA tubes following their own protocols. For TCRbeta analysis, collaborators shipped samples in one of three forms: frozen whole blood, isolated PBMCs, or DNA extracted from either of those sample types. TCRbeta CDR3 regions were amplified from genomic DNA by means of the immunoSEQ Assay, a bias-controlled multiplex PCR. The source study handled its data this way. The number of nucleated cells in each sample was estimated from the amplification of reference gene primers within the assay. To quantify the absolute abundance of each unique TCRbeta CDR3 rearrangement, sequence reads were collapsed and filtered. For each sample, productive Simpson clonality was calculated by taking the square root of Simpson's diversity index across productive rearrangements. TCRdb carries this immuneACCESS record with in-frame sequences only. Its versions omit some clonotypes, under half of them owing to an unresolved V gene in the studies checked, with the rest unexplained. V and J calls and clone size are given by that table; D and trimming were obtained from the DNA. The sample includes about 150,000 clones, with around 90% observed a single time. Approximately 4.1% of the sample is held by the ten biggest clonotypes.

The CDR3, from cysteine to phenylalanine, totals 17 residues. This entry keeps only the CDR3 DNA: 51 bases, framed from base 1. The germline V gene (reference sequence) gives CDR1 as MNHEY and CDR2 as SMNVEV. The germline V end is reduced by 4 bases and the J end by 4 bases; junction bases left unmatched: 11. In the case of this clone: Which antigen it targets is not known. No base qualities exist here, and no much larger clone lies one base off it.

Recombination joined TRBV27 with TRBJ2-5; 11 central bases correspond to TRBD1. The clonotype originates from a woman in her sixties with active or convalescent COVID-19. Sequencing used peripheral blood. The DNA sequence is TGTGCCAGCAGTTGGGGACAGGGGGGCAAGATATCAGAGACCCAGTACTTC. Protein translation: CASSWGQGGKISETQYF.